The 30 T cell receptor beta chains below were found in one sample sequenced in a study of T cells in localized non-small cell lung cancer. Here immunoSEQ multiplex PCR was the method, and the copy in TCRdb shows in-frame clones only, minus some. The profile covers roughly 23,000 clones, with approximately 90% appearing a single time and about 6.7% taken by the ten largest. The source was peripheral blood, collected before any cancer treatment. The receptors here all came from a male donor older than 55 with stage I squamous cell lung carcinoma.

This sequence joins TRBV10-3 and TRBJ2-7; 7 bases align to TRBD2. CDR1 is ENHRY, CDR2 SYGVKD, per germline. V lost 6 bases and J lost 4; bases outside the gene matches: 6. The CDR3 contains 13 residues. This CDR3 is CAIRGEGPYEQYF. In DNA, the CDR3 is TGTGCCATCAGGGGGGAGGGGCCGTACGAGCAGTACTTC.

The chain links TRBV11-1 to TRBJ1-1; D is undetermined. CDR3 length: 14 residues. The germline V gene has CDR1 SGHAT and CDR2 FQDESV (reference sequence). V was pared by 5 bases and J by 3 bases, with 13 bases between. CDR3 residues: CASSAIGVDTEAFF. For the CDR3, the DNA is TGTGCCAGCAGCGCAATTGGGGTGGACACTGAAGCTTTCTTT.

The chain recombines TRBV19 with TRBJ1-1; 8 nucleotides agree with TRBD1. Germline V gene sequence: CDR1 LNHDA, CDR2 SQIVND (reference sequence). The CDR3 runs to 18 residues. V shed 2 bases, J shed 2 bases, and the junction held 13 bases outside the gene matches. This chain's CDR3 is CASSIRQGARSENTEAFF. CDR3 coding DNA: TGTGCCAGTAGTATAAGGCAGGGGGCGCGTTCGGAAAACACTGAAGCTTTCTTT.

The genes are TRBV5-4 and TRBJ2-1; unclear D gene. The CDR3 sequence is 13 residues long. Germline CDR1 reads SGHNT; CDR2 reads YYREEE (reference sequence). The V end lost 1 base, the J end lost 8 bases, and 10 bases lay between the germline ends. The CDR3 loop is CASSLRTVDEQFF. CDR3 nucleotides: TGTGCCAGCAGCTTGAGGACGGTGGATGAGCAGTTCTTC.

Comments on this clone: Other DNA sequences from this sample encode an identical CDR3 as well. This chain uses TRBV5-4 with TRBJ1-2; 12 positions agree with TRBD1. Germline CDR1 is SGHNT and CDR2 is YYREEE (reference sequence). With 4 bases clipped from V and 8 bases from J, the junction kept 12 bases outside the gene matches. This CDR3 region has 16 residues. The CDR3 is CASSLYRDRGRDGYTF. The DNA of the CDR3 is TGTGCCAGCAGCCTGTACCGGGACAGGGGGCGAGACGGCTACACCTTC.

The chain links TRBV5-1 to TRBJ2-7; no definite D call. In germline, CDR1 is SGHRS, CDR2 YFSETQ. The ends were cut back, 3 bases at V and 2 bases at J, with 9 bases in the middle. The CDR3 loop spans 13 amino acids. Written as DNA, the CDR3 is TGCGCCAGCAGCTCCCAGTCCACCTACGAGCAGTACTTC. Translation: CASSSQSTYEQYF.

This clone appeared a few times. The V call is TRBV2, the J call TRBJ2-7, with D maybe TRBD1 (7 bases). V dropped 2 bases and J dropped 2 bases, with 13 bases sitting between them. CDR3 length: 15 amino acids. The germline gives CDR1 SNHLY, CDR2 FYNNEI. CDR3 in amino acids: CASSESGGLTYEQYF. CDR3 bases: TGTGCCAGCAGTGAATCAGGGGGACTGACCTACGAGCAGTACTTC.

The rearrangement links TRBV6-5 to TRBJ1-1; 7 bases are a match to TRBD1. The length of the CDR3 is 13 residues. V shed 6 bases and J 2 bases; nucleotides not matched to a gene: 3. CDR1 and CDR2 from the germline V gene are MNHEY and SVGAGI. This CDR3 is CASSRQGNTEAFF. For the CDR3, the DNA is TGTGCCAGCAGCCGACAGGGAAACACTGAAGCTTTCTTT.

The gene calls are TRBV30 and TRBJ1-1; 7 bases are a match to TRBD1. CDR1 is GTSNPN, CDR2 SVGIG, per germline (reference sequence). V gave up 5 bases and J gave up 5 bases; unmatched junction bases: 11. The CDR3 contains 14 residues. For the CDR3, the DNA is TGTGCCTGGTCAAGGGGCAGGGGGAATACTGAAGCTTTCTTT. Translated: CAWSRGRGNTEAFF.

This clone was seen a single time. J is TRBJ1-1 and V is TRBV6-5, with 7 positions matching TRBD1. V shed 4 bases, J shed 0 bases, and the junction held 5 bases outside the gene matches. The CDR3 contains 15 residues. Germline V CDR1 and CDR2: MNHEY, SVGAGI. In DNA form, the CDR3 reads TGTGCCAGCAGTTTTGGGACAGTGCTGAACACTGAAGCTTTCTTT. Residues: CASSFGTVLNTEAFF.

V is TRBV10-3 and J is TRBJ1-2; tentatively, D is TRBD1 (5 bases). CDR3 length equals 14 residues. The V end was cut by 7 bases, the J end by 4 bases, with 16 bases between. Germline V gene sequence: CDR1 ENHRY, CDR2 SYGVKD. The CDR3 nucleotides read TGTGCCATCACGTCAGGGATGAGTATCTATGGCTACACCTTC. This codes for CAITSGMSIYGYTF.

In the case of this clone: The junction does not match germline at one end; this may be a read error. The chain has TRBV18 and TRBJ1-6; D remains ambiguous. This CDR3 is 13 amino acids long. Per the germline V gene, CDR1 is KGHSH and CDR2 is LQKENI. The chain's CDR3 is CASSPQGNSPLHF. In nucleotides, the CDR3 is TGTGCCAGCTCGCCACAAGGGAATTCACCCCTCCACTTT.

The rearrangement links TRBV6-1 to TRBJ2-3; weak D call: TRBD1 (5 bases). V shed 11 bases and J shed 4 bases, with 13 bases lying between them. In germline, CDR1 is MNHNS, CDR2 SASEGT. This CDR3 region has 12 residues. The CDR3: CALRGFADTQYF. CDR3 sequence (DNA): TGTGCCTTAAGGGGATTTGCAGATACGCAGTATTTT.

The gene calls are TRBV2 and TRBJ2-1, with D maybe TRBD1 (5 bases). CDR1 is SNHLY, CDR2 FYNNEI, per germline. The CDR3 sequence is 13 residues long. Trimming cost V 3 bases and J 8 bases, with 11 bases left between them. As DNA, the CDR3 is TGTGCCAGCAGTGAGGCGATCAGGGATGAGCAGTTCTTC. Amino acids: CASSEAIRDEQFF. Using reference TRBV2 and TRBJ2-1 for the parts outside the CDR3, the full variable domain is EPEVTQTPSHQVTQMGQEVILRCVPISNHLYFYWYRQILGQKVEFLVSFYNNEISEKSEIFDDQFSVERPDGSNFTLKIRSTKLEDSAMYFCASSEAIRDEQFFGPGTRLTVL.

In this sample, this clone turned up once. The V and J genes are TRBV6-1 and TRBJ1-2; D is uncertain. Germline lookup yields CDR1 MNHNS and CDR2 SASEGT. The CDR3 runs 14 residues. Trimming pared 4 bases from V and 2 bases from J, leaving 11 bases between. The CDR3 here is CASSALTENYGYTF. The CDR3 DNA reads TGTGCCAGCAGTGCACTTACAGAAAACTATGGCTACACCTTC.

The CDR3 loop reads CSAPDWNEQFF. The CDR3 DNA sequence: TGCAGTGCTCCAGACTGGAATGAGCAGTTCTTC. The rearrangement joins TRBV20-1 to TRBJ2-1; no firm D call. The V and J ends lost 5 bases and 7 bases respectively, with 9 bases between them. There are 11 residues in the CDR3. CDR1 DFQATT and CDR2 SNEGSKA come from the germline V gene (reference sequence).

Regarding this clone: Other DNA sequences in this specimen translate into the identical CDR3. The V and J genes are TRBV19 and TRBJ1-5; TRBD1 is a possible D gene (5 bases). From germline, CDR1 is LNHDA and CDR2 SQIVND (reference sequence). Between the trimmed V and J ends, which lost 2 bases and 7 bases, there was a span of 6 bases. This CDR3 contains 12 residues. The CDR3 is CASSIRDQPQHF. CDR3 nucleotide sequence: TGTGCCAGTAGTATAAGGGACCAGCCCCAGCATTTT.

The chain combines TRBV7-6 with TRBJ2-7; TRBD2 might be the D (5 bases). The germline CDR1 and CDR2 sequences are SGHVS and FNYEAQ. The CDR3 is 15 amino acids. Between the trimmed V and J ends, which lost 5 bases and 6 bases, there was a span of 20 bases. CDR3 nucleotide sequence: TGTGCCAGCAGCCAAATGGACTCTCGAGCCACCGAGCAGTACTTC. It specifies CASSQMDSRATEQYF.

This clone was observed a few times. The V and J genes are TRBV5-1 and TRBJ1-1, with 7 bases lining up with TRBD1. J lost 7 bases, V lost 4 bases, and 10 bases had no gene match. Germline CDR1 is SGHRS and CDR2 is YFSETQ. This CDR3 comprises 14 residues. CDR3 DNA: TGCGCCAGCAGCCGAGACAGGGCGGCGGGTGAAGCTTTCTTT. As protein: CASSRDRAAGEAFF.

The chain combines TRBV25-1 with TRBJ1-1; 7 positions match TRBD1. Per germline, CDR1 MGHDK and CDR2 SYGVNS. With V trimmed by 1 base and J by 8 bases, 10 bases remained unmatched. There are 15 residues in the CDR3. CDR3: CASSESDRDYVEAFF. CDR3 DNA: TGTGCCAGCAGTGAATCAGACAGGGACTACGTGGAAGCTTTCTTT. Supplemented by reference TRBV25-1 and TRBJ1-1, the full variable domain reads EADIYQTPRYLVIGTGKKITLECSQTMGHDKMYWYQQDPGMELHLIHYSYGVNSTEKGDLSSESTVSRIRTEHFPLTLESARPSHTSQYLCASSESDRDYVEAFFGQGTRLTVV.

This clone was detected only once. The rearrangement joins TRBV7-8 to TRBJ1-5; 9 nucleotides line up with TRBD1. The length of the CDR3 is 16 residues. The V segment lost 4 bases and the J segment 6 bases; nucleotides outside the gene matches: 10. Per the germline V gene, CDR1 is SGHVS and CDR2 is FQNEAQ. This chain's CDR3 is CASSSTGTGFAQPQHF. CDR3 DNA sequence: TGTGCCAGCAGCTCCACCGGGACAGGGTTCGCTCAGCCCCAGCATTTT.

The genes are TRBV7-2 and TRBJ1-2; TRBD1 aligns across 7 bases. CDR1 is SGHTA, CDR2 FQGNSA, per germline. This CDR3 comprises 13 residues. The junction had 6 bases not matched to a gene; V was cut back by 6 bases and J by 5 bases. CDR3 protein: CASRAGTEYGYTF. Here the CDR3 DNA reads TGTGCCAGCAGGGCCGGGACAGAGTATGGCTACACCTTC. Combining the CDR3 with reference TRBV7-2 and TRBJ1-2 gives the whole variable domain GAGVSQSPSNKVTEKGKDVELRCDPISGHTALYWYRQSLGQGLEFLIYFQGNSAPDKSGLPSDRFSAERTGGSVSTLTIQRTQQEDSAVYLCASRAGTEYGYTFGSGTRLTVV.

The chain is built from TRBV28 and TRBJ1-6, with no clear D. V was cut by 5 bases and J by 9 bases, with 20 bases left in between. The CDR3 length is 16 residues. Germline CDR1 is MDHEN and CDR2 is SYDVKM. CDR3 sequence (DNA): TGTGCCAGCAGTCCCGCTGGGCAGGATTTTATTTCACCCCTCCACTTT. Protein: CASSPAGQDFISPLHF.

This clone was observed once. This chain uses TRBV5-1 with TRBJ2-7; 8 positions match TRBD2. V lost 3 bases and J lost 4; bases outside the gene matches: 3. CDR1 is SGHRS and CDR2 is YFSETQ in the germline V gene. The CDR3 extends over 13 amino acids. The CDR3 DNA follows: TGCGCCAGCAGCTCGGGGGGGCTTTACGAGCAGTACTTC. Protein sequence: CASSSGGLYEQYF.

CDR3 bases: TGTGCCAGCAGTTATAAAGTGGATTCACCCCTCCACTTT. It codes for CASSYKVDSPLHF. The chain recombines TRBV6-5 with TRBJ1-6; D not resolved. V lost 3 bases and J 8 bases, leaving 8 bases between the germline ends. Germline V gene lookup returns CDR1 MNHEY and CDR2 SVGAGI. This CDR3 contains 13 residues.

V gene TRBV5-4 combines with J gene TRBJ2-7, with D possibly being TRBD2 (6 bases). The germline V gene encodes CDR1 SGHNT and CDR2 YYREEE (reference sequence). This CDR3 region has 13 residues. V was trimmed by 3 bases and J by 7 bases, leaving 14 bases between them. DNA of the CDR3: TGTGCCAGCAGCTGGGACTTCGGCGGGGAGCAGTACTTC. Residues: CASSWDFGGEQYF.

This chain links TRBV4-3 with TRBJ2-2; no clear D. This CDR3 is 14 amino acids long. Germline CDR1 and CDR2: LGHNA and YSLEER. Trimming took off 4 bases at V and 3 bases at J, with 9 bases between the two ends. The CDR3 reads CASSPGTHTGELFF. The DNA of the CDR3 is TGCGCCAGCAGCCCCGGCACCCACACCGGGGAGCTGTTTTTT.

This rearrangement joins TRBV7-6 to TRBJ1-4; no reliable D call. Germline V gene lookup returns CDR1 SGHVS and CDR2 FNYEAQ. This CDR3 is built from 15 residues. Trimming removed 1 base from V and 8 bases from J, with 14 bases in between. Here the CDR3 reads CASSLGTRPGEKLFF. The DNA of the CDR3 is TGTGCCAGCAGCTTAGGTACACGGCCGGGGGAAAAACTGTTTTTT.

This chain connects TRBV5-1 to TRBJ2-1; possible D gene TRBD1, 6 bases. Germline CDR1 reads SGHRS; CDR2 reads YFSETQ. The CDR3 extends over 13 amino acids. V shed 3 bases and J shed 7 bases, with 11 bases lying between them. In DNA, the CDR3 is TGCGCCAGCAGCTCCGATACAGGGAATGAGCAGTTCTTC. Translating gives CASSSDTGNEQFF.

The CDR3, as DNA: TGTGCCAGCAGCCAGTCACAGCTGAATGAAAAACTGTTTTTT. This sequence encodes CASSQSQLNEKLFF. The chain carries TRBV28 and TRBJ1-4, with D unclear. CDR3 length equals 14 residues. The V and J ends lost 6 bases and 5 bases respectively, with 13 bases between them. Germline values: CDR1 MDHEN, CDR2 SYDVKM.